The 17 T cell receptor beta chains below were found in one sample sequenced in a study of T cell repertoires in ileal Crohn's disease. The assay was immunoSEQ multiplex PCR, and TCRdb's table has in-frame clones only and misses some. The sample consists of some 4,600 clones, around three quarters of them appearing once. As for time point: inflamed ileum from the surgical specimen. Sequenced input: ileal tissue. These receptor sequences come from an adult with Crohn's disease.

For this clone: The junction differs from germline at one of its ends, possibly a read error. This sequence joins TRBV5-1 and TRBJ2-3; perhaps D is TRBD1 or TRBD2 (5 bases each). CDR3 length equals 13 residues. Germline lookup yields CDR1 SGHRS and CDR2 YFSETQ. The CDR3 spells CASGLRGSDTQYF. In DNA, the CDR3 is TGCGCCAGCGGCTTGAGGGGTTCTGATACGCAGTATTTT.

The V and J genes are TRBV30 and TRBJ2-7; D is unresolved. V was clipped by 2 bases and J by 2 bases, with 7 bases between them. This CDR3 has 12 residues. Germline loops: CDR1 GTSNPN, CDR2 SVGIG (reference sequence). CDR3 sequence: CAWSQGTYEQYF. CDR3 nucleotides: TGTGCCTGGAGTCAAGGGACCTACGAGCAGTACTTC.

The chain joins TRBV30 to TRBJ2-1; D call uncertain. Trimming took off 3 bases at V and 9 bases at J, with 21 bases between the two ends. The CDR3 consists of 15 residues. In germline, CDR1 is GTSNPN, CDR2 SVGIG (reference sequence). CDR3 sequence (DNA): TGTGCCTGGAGCCCCCCCAGGAACGAAGGAACTGAGCAGTTCTTC. Its translation: CAWSPPRNEGTEQFF.

This CDR3 is CASSPRGSNAYNEQFF. The CDR3 bases are TGTGCCAGCAGTCCCAGGGGGTCCAACGCCTACAATGAGCAGTTCTTC. V gene TRBV7-7 combines with J gene TRBJ2-1; 7 bases align to TRBD1. The CDR3 sequence is 16 residues long. The V segment lost 6 bases and the J segment 2 bases; nucleotides outside the gene matches: 10. CDR1 SSHAT and CDR2 FNYEAQ come from the germline V gene (reference sequence).

This chain uses TRBV19 with TRBJ2-7; weak D call: TRBD1 (5 bases). The CDR3 totals 14 residues. Germline V lookup: CDR1 LNHDA, CDR2 SQIVND (reference sequence). V lost 3 bases to trimming and J lost 0 bases, with 9 bases between them. CDR3 residues: CASSIHRSSYEQYF. In nucleotides, the CDR3 is TGTGCCAGTAGTATCCACAGGTCCTCCTACGAGCAGTACTTC.

The chain has TRBV25-1 and TRBJ2-5; D is unresolved. With 1 base removed from V and 0 bases from J, the gap between germline ends came to 9 bases. CDR3 length equals 15 residues. Germline-derived CDR1 and CDR2 are MGHDK and SYGVNS. The CDR3 loop reads CASSESRQYQETQYF. The CDR3 bases are TGTGCCAGCAGTGAATCCCGCCAGTACCAAGAGACCCAGTACTTC.

The genes are TRBV5-5 and TRBJ1-2, with D possibly TRBD1 on 6 matching bases. Germline CDR1 SGHKS, CDR2 YYEKEE (reference sequence). The CDR3 extends over 14 amino acids. Trimming cost V 0 bases and J 7 bases, with 13 bases left between them. CDR3 protein: CASSLDRVASGYTF. The CDR3 DNA sequence: TGTGCCAGCAGCTTGGACAGGGTAGCGAGTGGCTACACCTTC.

This rearrangement joins TRBV6-6 to TRBJ2-7, with a tentative D call TRBD1 (8 bases). The germline V gene has CDR1 MNHNY and CDR2 SVGAGI (reference sequence). Trimming cost V 0 bases and J 0 bases, with 12 bases left between them. The CDR3 contains 16 residues. The CDR3 region has the DNA TGTGCCAGCAGTTACTCGACAGGGGAGGGCTCCTACGAGCAGTACTTC. Protein: CASSYSTGEGSYEQYF.

The J gene is TRBJ2-3, the V gene TRBV4-1; 9 positions agree with TRBD2. Germline loops: CDR1 MGHRA, CDR2 YSYEKL. V dropped 0 bases and J dropped 0; count of bases not matched to a gene: 4. The CDR3 covers 17 residues. CDR3 loop: CASSQDNLAGSTDTQYF. Written as DNA, the CDR3 is TGCGCCAGCAGCCAAGATAACCTAGCGGGAAGCACAGATACGCAGTATTTT.

The chain combines TRBV28 with TRBJ2-2, with 7 bases aligning to TRBD2. Looked up from germline, CDR1 is MDHEN and CDR2 is SYDVKM. The CDR3 loop spans 13 amino acids. J lost 6 bases, V lost 3 bases, and 1 base had no gene match. DNA of the CDR3: TGTGCCAGCAGTTTGAGCGGGGCCGGGGAGCTGTTTTTT. This encodes CASSLSGAGELFF.

The chain is built from TRBV18 and TRBJ1-4; TRBD1 matches 8 bases. The germline CDR1 and CDR2 sequences are KGHSH and LQKENI. With V trimmed by 6 bases and J by 7 bases, 7 bases remained unmatched. There are 14 residues in the CDR3. The CDR3 bases are TGTGCCAGCTCGGCCGGGACAGGAGGTGAAAAACTGTTTTTT. It translates to CASSAGTGGEKLFF.

The V call is TRBV6-1, the J call TRBJ2-1; tentatively, D is TRBD1 or TRBD2 (5 bases each). V was clipped by 7 bases and J by 4 bases, with 17 bases between them. The CDR3 length is 15 residues. Germline V CDR1 and CDR2: MNHNS, SASEGT. For the CDR3, the DNA is TGTGCCAGCACCCAGGGACGCAACAGGTACAATGAGCAGTTCTTC. Its protein product is CASTQGRNRYNEQFF.

The DNA of the CDR3 is TGTGCCAGCAGGTTAGATAGGAGCACTGAAGCTTTCTTT. This codes for CASRLDRSTEAFF. The chain links TRBV27 to TRBJ1-1; the D is unclear. The CDR3 extends over 13 amino acids. The V and J ends lost 6 bases and 4 bases respectively, with 12 bases between them. Germline V lookup: CDR1 MNHEY, CDR2 SMNVEV (reference sequence).

The gene calls are TRBV6-1 and TRBJ1-5; D not resolved. Trimming took off 5 bases at V and 4 bases at J, with 9 bases between the two ends. The CDR3 has 13 amino acids. Germline V CDR1 and CDR2: MNHNS, SASEGT. CDR3 in DNA: TGTGCCAGCAGTTATGAGGCTAATCAGCCCCAGCATTTT. Its translation is CASSYEANQPQHF.

J is TRBJ1-2 and V is TRBV4-2; D remains unclear. The length of the CDR3 is 15 residues. V was trimmed by 5 bases and J by 4 bases, leaving 17 bases between them. Germline V gives CDR1 LGHNA, CDR2 YNFKEQ. The CDR3 DNA follows: TGTGCCAGCAGCTTAGCGGGAGGGAGCGGCTATGGCTACACCTTC. Residues: CASSLAGGSGYGYTF.

V usage is TRBV7-4 and J usage is TRBJ2-3; 8 nucleotides align to TRBD2. V shed 6 bases, J shed 1 base, and the junction held 15 bases outside the gene matches. The CDR3 consists of 18 residues. The V gene's germline CDR1 is SGHVT and CDR2 SQSDAQ. CDR3 coding DNA: TGTGCCAGCAGATGGAGGGGGTTAGCGGGGACCTGCACAGATACGCAGTATTTT. Its protein product is CASRWRGLAGTCTDTQYF.

The rearrangement uses TRBV29-1 and TRBJ2-7; 12 nucleotides match TRBD1. Germline V gene data show CDR1 as SQVTM and CDR2 as ANQGSEA. The CDR3 totals 13 residues. Trimming removed 5 bases from V and 5 bases from J; junction bases left unmatched: 4. CDR3 bases: TGCAGCGTTACCGGGACAGGGGGCAACGAGCAGTACTTC. It specifies CSVTGTGGNEQYF.